This T cell receptor beta chain originates from a study of cytomegalovirus exposure and HLA in healthy donors. Study at large: As released early, the data held roughly 85 million unique TCRs from HLA-typed donors. General study results and limits: Segments of the TCR beta V type were, in most cases, productive about 87% or about 30% of the time in an earlier analysis. The study listed roughly 160 cytomegalovirus-associated TCR beta chains. The CMV antigen specificity of a few CMV-associated chains was confirmed through in vitro analysis.

The PCR ran on 60 Vbeta and 13 Jbeta primers. Method: immunoSEQ multiplex PCR; TCRdb's copy keeps in-frame clones and lacks some. The sample lists fewer than 250,000 clones, 79% occurring once. On this clone itself: Antigen specificity is unknown.

The germline CDR1 and CDR2 sequences are ENHRY and SYGVKD. V lost 3 bases and J lost 0, with 13 bases in between. The CDR3 sequence is 16 residues long. The receptor's source is a woman aged 18-35 years in good health and CMV-seronegative. Material: PBMCs. This chain connects TRBV10-3 to TRBJ2-3; TRBD2 might be the D (6 bases). CDR3 in amino acids: CAISDLAESSTDTQYF. In DNA, the CDR3 is TGTGCCATCAGTGATTTAGCGGAATCTAGCACAGATACGCAGTATTTT.